This passage covers 9 T cell receptor beta chains from one sample sequenced in a study of CD8 T cells in Susac syndrome. After extraction with the RNeasy kit, roughly 0.45 to 1 ug of the RNA was reverse transcribed using random hexamers. TCRdb reprocessed the immunoSEQ multiplex PCR reads via MiXCR and lists one record per CDR3 protein. The profile shows roughly 200,000 distinct CDR3 sequences, around 96% of them singletons. Material for sequencing was CD4+ T cells from PBMCs. These receptors all come from a human donor in good health.

The chain joins TRBV3-1 to TRBJ1-1; D ambiguous. CDR3 size: 12 residues. Germline V CDR1 and CDR2: LGHDT, YNNKEL (reference sequence). The ends were cut back, 3 bases at V and 0 bases at J, with 2 bases in the middle. CDR3 in DNA: TGTGCCAGCAGCCATTTGAACACTGAAGCTTTCTTT. It specifies CASSHLNTEAFF.

This clonotype has only one observation. V is TRBV30 and J is TRBJ2-1; 9 nucleotides match TRBD2. The CDR3 spans 18 residues. V shed 2 bases and J 0 bases; nucleotides not matched to a gene: 11. Germline assignment: CDR1 GTSNPN and CDR2 SVGIG (reference sequence). The CDR3 protein is CAWSLTGTSRSSYNEQFF. Written as DNA, the CDR3 is TGTGCCTGGAGTTTAACCGGGACTAGCAGAAGCTCCTACAATGAGCAGTTCTTC. Combining the CDR3 with reference TRBV30 and TRBJ2-1 gives the whole variable domain SQTIHQWPATLVQPVGSPLSLECTVEGTSNPNLYWYRQAAGRGLQLLFYSVGIGQISSEVPQNLSASRPQDRQFILSSKKLLLSDSGFYLCAWSLTGTSRSSYNEQFFGPGTRLTVL.

The V call is TRBV24-1, the J call TRBJ2-1; the match to TRBD2 covers 9 bases. J lost 9 bases, V lost 1 base, and 6 bases had no gene match. Germline CDR1 is KGHDR and CDR2 is SFDVKD. The CDR3 runs to 15 residues. CDR3 sequence (DNA): TGTGCCACCAGTGATTTATCAGCGGGAGGCACTGAGCAGTTCTTC. This sequence encodes CATSDLSAGGTEQFF.

V usage is TRBV7-8 and J usage is TRBJ2-5; tentatively, D is TRBD1 (5 bases). This CDR3 is 15 amino acids long. CDR1 is SGHVS, CDR2 FQNEAQ, per germline. Trimming took 5 bases from V and 1 from J, leaving 14 bases between them. The DNA for the CDR3 is TGTGCCAGCAGCCCCAGCAGGACACCCCAAGAGACCCAGTACTTC. It is translated as CASSPSRTPQETQYF.

The chain carries TRBV7-9 and TRBJ2-3; the D gene is possibly TRBD1 (6 bases). Trimming pared 6 bases from V and 3 bases from J, leaving 13 bases between. The CDR3 runs to 14 residues. Germline CDR1 reads SEHNR; CDR2 reads FQNEAQ (reference sequence). The CDR3 coding sequence is TGTGCCAGCAGACACATCAGGGGTACAGATACGCAGTATTTT. Residues: CASRHIRGTDTQYF. Supplemented by reference TRBV7-9 and TRBJ2-3, the full variable domain reads DTGVSQNPRHKITKRGQNVTFRCDPISEHNRLYWYRQTLGQGPEFLTYFQNEAQLEKSRLLSDRFSAERPKGSFSTLEIQRTEQGDSAMYLCASRHIRGTDTQYFGPGTRLTVL.

The CDR3 spells CSVVTHQETQYF. For the CDR3, the DNA is TGCAGCGTTGTGACTCACCAAGAGACCCAGTACTTC. The V call is TRBV29-1, the J call TRBJ2-5; D is undetermined. The CDR3 is 12 amino acids. Germline CDR1 reads SQVTM; CDR2 reads ANQGSEA. With 4 bases removed from V and 0 bases from J, the gap between germline ends came to 6 bases.

The chain couples TRBV12-3 or TRBV12-4 to TRBJ2-7, with TRBD2 matching 11 bases. V was clipped by 2 bases and J by 3 bases; unmatched bases: 3. This CDR3 is built from 15 residues. In nucleotides, the CDR3 is TGTGCCAGCAGTTTAATGACTAGCGGGGTCTACGAGCAGTACTTC. This sequence encodes CASSLMTSGVYEQYF.

The chain couples TRBV30 to TRBJ2-7, with D unclear. Trimming took off 3 bases at V and 0 bases at J, with 6 bases between the two ends. Germline V CDR1 and CDR2: GTSNPN, SVGIG (reference sequence). The CDR3 sequence is 12 residues long. The CDR3 loop reads CAWSGLSYEQYF. In DNA form, the CDR3 reads TGTGCCTGGAGCGGCCTCTCCTACGAGCAGTACTTC. Together with reference TRBV30 and TRBJ2-7, the CDR3 gives the full variable domain: SQTIHQWPATLVQPVGSPLSLECTVEGTSNPNLYWYRQAAGRGLQLLFYSVGIGQISSEVPQNLSASRPQDRQFILSSKKLLLSDSGFYLCAWSGLSYEQYFGPGTRLTVT.

CDR3 in amino acids: CASSGGTGGALETQYF. The CDR3, as DNA: TGTGCCAGCAGCGGGGGGACAGGGGGCGCTTTGGAGACCCAGTACTTC. The chain couples TRBV7-9 to TRBJ2-5, with 12 bases lining up with TRBD1. This CDR3 spans 16 amino acids. V gave up 5 bases and J gave up 5 bases; unmatched junction bases: 9. Looked up from germline, CDR1 is SEHNR and CDR2 is FQNEAQ (reference sequence).